The clone carrying this T cell receptor (beta chain) was recorded at least ten times. Antigen specificity is unknown. This sample stems from a study of neurological immune-mediated disorders. Study results and limitations: Association of the multiple sclerosis repertoire cluster with clinical or MRI features was not observed for any feature. None of the CDR3 amino acid sequences found in expanded clones was shared across subjects. This suggests that the TCR-beta repertoires were private in all groups. HTLV-1-associated myelopathy led in TCR clonal expansion, while multiple sclerosis ranked lowest, below healthy controls.

With 10-nucleotide random UMIs included, cDNA was synthesized by 5'RACE. TCRdb processed the 5' RACE reads anew with MiXCR; each CDR3 protein has one entry. The sample carries 50,000 to 75,000 distinct CDR3 sequences, approximately 4.1% recorded once. The V end lost 4 bases, the J end lost 6 bases, and 19 bases lay between the germline ends. This CDR3 spans 16 amino acids. Germline-derived CDR1 and CDR2 are SGHKS and YYEKEE (reference sequence). The chain combines TRBV5-5 with TRBJ2-2; D might be TRBD1 (6 bases). The source is a man aged 50 to 59 with multiple sclerosis. The sequenced material came from PBMCs. The CDR3 here is CASSTVTGLSAGELFF. The CDR3 nucleotides are TGTGCCAGCAGCACGGTAACAGGGTTGTCAGCCGGGGAGCTGTTTTTT.